This T cell receptor (beta chain) stems from a study of chronic HIV infection and antiretroviral therapy (dated by TCRdb to the mid-2010s). For this clonotype: Its antigen is unknown. Qualities for individual bases were not recorded, and no much larger clone is one base off.

The germline V gene sets CDR1 to SQVTM and CDR2 to ANQGSEA. The CDR3 spans 14 residues, from the cysteine through the phenylalanine. Here the CDR3 DNA is all that survives: 42 bases in frame from base 1. V is pruned by 3 bases and J by 3 bases, leaving 7 bases of the junction without a gene match. The method was 5' RACE. Sequencing instrument: Illumina MiSeq. TCRdb reran the public reads through fastp at Q25 and MiXCR, keeping productive beta chains. One record per CDR3 amino acid sequence lists the most common genes and DNA. Within this sample are just over 30,000 distinct CDR3 sequences, with more than 7.5% of them counted one time only. Roughly 2.7% of the sample goes to the ten largest clones.

The V and J segments used are TRBV29-1 and TRBJ1-1, with TRBD1 identical over 7 junction bases. This sequence was found in an adult who had HIV and had not received antiretroviral therapy, or was an uninfected healthy control (not recorded which). The material sequenced was peripheral blood. The DNA sequence is as follows: TGCAGCGTTGAGGGACAGAGAGGGGACACTGAAGCTTTCTTT. Its amino acids are CSVEGQRGDTEAFF. The CDR3 plus the reference TRBV29-1 and TRBJ1-1 genes for the other parts give the full variable domain: SAVISQKPSRDICQRGTSLTIQCQVDSQVTMMFWYRQQPGQSLTLIATANQGSEATYESGFVIDKFPISRPNLTFSTLTVSNMSPEDSSIYLCSVEGQRGDTEAFFGQGTRLTVV.